This TCR beta chain was retrieved from a study of cytomegalovirus exposure and HLA in healthy donors. Whole-study findings and limits: Some V segments, TRBV6-2 and TRBV6-3 among them, were indistinguishable and were therefore excluded.

PCR used 60 Vbeta primers and 13 Jbeta primers. Methods used by the authors: Later work found around 85 million unique TCR beta chains, with 9 million to 13 million shared. Sequencing was performed with immunoSEQ multiplex PCR; in TCRdb, only in-frame clones are kept and a portion is missing. Clone size and the V and J calls come from that table; the DNA yielded D and trimming. In the table there are tens of thousands of clones, about 77% of which are singletons. Concerning this clone: The antigen is not known.

With V trimmed by 6 bases and J by 2 bases, 8 bases remained unmatched. Germline CDR1 MDHEN, CDR2 SYDVKM. This CDR3 comprises 15 residues. Donors consisted of healthy bone marrow donors. The TCR sequence derives from a male donor in good health and CMV-seropositive. The specimen sequenced was PBMCs. The chain employs TRBV28 and TRBJ1-2, with 8 bases identical to TRBD1. In nucleotides, the CDR3 is TGTGCCAGCAGGGAAAGGCAGGGGGCCAACTATGGCTACACCTTC. It yields the protein CASRERQGANYGYTF.